The 12 T cell receptor beta chains below were found in one sample sequenced in a study of cytomegalovirus exposure and HLA in healthy donors. Both 60 Vbeta primers and 13 Jbeta primers went into the PCR. The assay was immunoSEQ multiplex PCR, and TCRdb's table has in-frame clones only and misses some. The sample has over 90,000 clones, around 79% seen once. What was sequenced was PBMCs. The origin of the receptors is a female donor in good health and CMV-seropositive.

The chain uses TRBV4-3 and TRBJ1-5; a possible D gene is TRBD1 (5 bases). CDR3 length: 18 amino acids. Germline V gives CDR1 LGHNA, CDR2 YSLEER. V was trimmed by 0 bases and J by 6 bases, leaving 21 bases between them. Written as DNA, the CDR3 is TGCGCCAGCAGCCAAGAAGCCCCTCACGGGGGAGTTGGTCAGCCCCAGCATTTT. Its protein product is CASSQEAPHGGVGQPQHF.

This clone has a single count. The chain is built from TRBV10-1 and TRBJ2-7; a possible D gene is TRBD1 (6 bases). The CDR3 contains 13 residues. V dropped 6 bases and J dropped 9 bases, with 18 bases sitting between them. Per the germline V gene, CDR1 is WNHNN and CDR2 is SYGVQD (reference sequence). Written as DNA, the CDR3 is TGCGCCAGCAGCGACAGGTCGGGATTCGGGCAGTACTTC. Its translation: CASSDRSGFGQYF.

This clone was counted a single time. The rearrangement uses TRBV18 and TRBJ2-7, with 8 nucleotides matching TRBD1. The V and J ends lost 0 bases and 5 bases, in that order; junction bases with no gene match: 6. The CDR3 runs to 15 residues. Germline V gene sequence: CDR1 KGHSH, CDR2 LQKENI. CDR3 sequence: CASSPPRTGQHEQYF. CDR3 in DNA: TGTGCCAGCTCACCACCGAGGACAGGGCAACACGAGCAGTACTTC.

The chain has TRBV18 and TRBJ1-1; the D gene is possibly TRBD1 (5 bases). CDR1 is KGHSH, CDR2 LQKENI, per germline. The CDR3 extends over 15 amino acids. V lost 2 bases and J lost 0, with 10 bases in between. The CDR3 is CASSPIGGLNTEAFF. The CDR3 bases are TGTGCCAGCTCACCAATCGGGGGACTGAACACTGAAGCTTTCTTT.

The chain is built from TRBV6-5 and TRBJ2-3; perhaps TRBD2 as D (7 bases). Germline-derived CDR1 and CDR2 are MNHEY and SVGAGI. The CDR3 spans 15 residues. The V end was cut by 5 bases, the J end by 4 bases, with 16 bases between. Here the CDR3 DNA reads TGTGCCAGCAGTGTGGGCGGGGGCGGACCAGATACGCAGTATTTT. Translated: CASSVGGGGPDTQYF.

This sequence joins TRBV13 and TRBJ1-6, with 11 bases matching TRBD1. The V gene end was trimmed by 6 bases and the J gene end by 14 bases; junction bases not matched to a gene: 9. CDR3 size: 14 residues. Germline V gene sequence: CDR1 PRHDT, CDR2 FYEKMQ (reference sequence). CDR3 sequence (DNA): TGTGCCAGCAGTCTGGGACAGGGGGTGCGGGCCCTCCACTTT. Protein product: CASSLGQGVRALHF. Using reference TRBV13 and TRBJ1-6 for the parts outside the CDR3, the full variable domain is AAGVIQSPRHLIKEKRETATLKCYPIPRHDTVYWYQQGPGQDPQFLISFYEKMQSDKGSIPDRFSAQQFSDYHSELNMSSLELGDSALYFCASSLGQGVRALHFGNGTRLTVT.

This clone was found once. V usage is TRBV9 and J usage is TRBJ1-6; 8 bases are a match to TRBD1. Looked up from germline, CDR1 is SGDLS and CDR2 is YYNGEE. With 3 bases clipped from V and 6 bases from J, the junction kept 5 bases outside the gene matches. This CDR3 region has 15 residues. The CDR3 nucleotides read TGTGCCAGCAGCGCAGGACAGGGTACTAATTCACCCCTCCACTTT. Its protein is CASSAGQGTNSPLHF. The entire variable domain, with the rest obtained from reference TRBV9 and TRBJ1-6, is as follows: DSGVTQTPKHLITATGQRVTLRCSPRSGDLSVYWYQQSLDQGLQFLIQYYNGEERAKGNILERFSAQQFPDLHSELNLSSLELGDSALYFCASSAGQGTNSPLHFGNGTRLTVT.

This clone was observed a handful of times. This chain connects TRBV20-1 to TRBJ2-5; 9 positions match TRBD2. Trimming took 8 bases from V and 5 from J; bases not matched to a gene: 0. The CDR3 runs 10 residues. The germline V gene has CDR1 DFQATT and CDR2 SNEGSKA (reference sequence). This CDR3 reads CSLAGETQYF. The CDR3 DNA reads as TGCAGTCTAGCGGGGGAGACCCAGTACTTC.

This clone appeared a few times. The chain is built from TRBV5-1 and TRBJ2-2; 8 bases are shared with TRBD1. Unmatched junction bases numbered 5, after V lost 5 bases and J lost 5 bases. CDR1 is SGHRS, CDR2 YFSETQ, per germline. The CDR3 covers 14 residues. The DNA of the CDR3 is TGCGCCAGCAGTATACAGGGGGGAACCGGGGAGCTGTTTTTT. Its protein product is CASSIQGGTGELFF.

The chain couples TRBV27 to TRBJ2-7, with 7 bases identical to TRBD1. The V gene end was trimmed by 6 bases and the J gene end by 9 bases; junction bases not matched to a gene: 8. CDR1 is MNHEY and CDR2 is SMNVEV in the germline V gene (reference sequence). The CDR3 contains 12 residues. The CDR3 region is CASRNRQGGQYF. CDR3 nucleotides: TGTGCCAGCAGGAACCGACAGGGTGGGCAGTACTTC.

The J gene is TRBJ2-7, the V gene TRBV4-1, with 10 bases that match TRBD2. The CDR3 consists of 13 residues. Germline CDR1 reads MGHRA; CDR2 reads YSYEKL. The V and J ends lost 4 bases and 5 bases, in that order; junction bases with no gene match: 2. The CDR3 loop reads CASSRLAGDEQYF. DNA of the CDR3: TGCGCCAGCAGCCGTCTAGCGGGGGACGAGCAGTACTTC.

This clone occurred a few times. This chain connects TRBV6-1 to TRBJ2-7; TRBD2 is a possible D gene (5 bases). The ends were cut back, 2 bases at V and 3 bases at J, with 11 bases in the middle. The germline CDR1 and CDR2 sequences are MNHNS and SASEGT. This CDR3 contains 14 residues. CDR3 sequence reads: CASSEWRGFYEQYF. The CDR3 coding sequence is TGTGCCAGCAGTGAATGGCGAGGGTTCTACGAGCAGTACTTC.